These T cell receptor beta chains were read from a single sample in a study of blood T cell repertoires in COVID-19. The data were produced by immunoSEQ multiplex PCR, yet TCRdb's version contains in-frame clones alone and is incomplete. The repertoire has more than 200,000 clones, roughly 88% of them found once; the top ten carry approximately 3.7%. Sequences were obtained from PBMCs or T cells enriched from blood (not recorded which). Receptors were obtained from a woman between 25 and 40 years old who had been exposed to COVID-19. The CDR3 runs from the conserved cysteine through the conserved F or W. D genes are given only for firm matches. Clone sizes are given selectively: once, few, many, or a class where the clone is expanded.

V gene	J gene	D gene	clone size	CDR3 protein	CDR3 DNA
TRBV7-9	TRBJ2-2	NA	NA	CASSLGGGLAGELFF	TGTGCCAGCAGCTTAGGCGGGGGCCTGGCCGGGGAGCTGTTTTTT
TRBV20-1	TRBJ2-1	TRBD2	NA	CSASVFTGGPGNEQFF	TGCAGTGCTAGTGTGTTTACGGGAGGGCCGGGCAATGAGCAGTTCTTC
TRBV21-1	TRBJ2-2	NA	NA	CASSKSSGSRTGELFF	TGTGCCAGCAGCAAGTCTAGCGGGAGTAGGACCGGGGAGCTGTTTTTT
TRBV6-4	TRBJ2-2	TRBD1	NA	CAARQGAGGGELFF	TGTGCCGCAAGACAGGGTGCCGGCGGCGGGGAGCTGTTTTTT
TRBV28	TRBJ1-5	NA	NA	CATGLLNQPQHF	TGTGCCACGGGACTGCTCAATCAGCCCCAGCATTTT
TRBV10-3	TRBJ2-3	TRBD2	NA	CAISGTSGRGTDTQYF	TGTGCCATCAGTGGGACTAGCGGGAGGGGAACAGATACGCAGTATTTT
TRBV6-5	TRBJ2-7	NA	NA	CASSWGRSSYEQYF	TGTGCCAGCAGTTGGGGCCGATCCTCCTACGAGCAGTACTTC
TRBV9	TRBJ1-1	TRBD1	once	CASSTGQGSNTEAFF	TGTGCCAGCAGCACGGGACAGGGCTCGAACACTGAAGCTTTCTTT
TRBV5-1	TRBJ2-4	TRBD1	few	CASSADRGNIQYF	TGCGCCAGCAGCGCAGACAGGGGAAACATTCAGTACTTC
TRBV11-2	TRBJ1-4	NA	NA	CASSLGIGAGMEKLFF	TGTGCCAGCAGCTTAGGGATAGGCGCGGGGATGGAAAAACTGTTTTTT
TRBV10-3	TRBJ1-1	TRBD1	NA	CAISEGQGPEAFF	TGTGCCATCAGTGAGGGACAGGGTCCTGAAGCTTTCTTT
TRBV4-1	TRBJ1-5	NA	NA	CASSQGGGGQPQHF	TGCGCCAGCAGCCAAGGTGGGGGAGGACAGCCCCAGCATTTT
TRBV11-2	TRBJ1-2	NA	NA	CASSLNRIVGYGYTF	TGTGCCAGCAGCTTAAACAGGATAGTGGGCTATGGCTACACCTTC
TRBV19	TRBJ2-1	TRBD2	once	CASSIHAPLAGGNEQFF	TGTGCCAGTAGTATCCATGCCCCACTGGCGGGAGGCAATGAGCAGTTCTTC
TRBV28	TRBJ1-5	TRBD1	NA	CASSRTGREHGQPQHF	TGTGCCAGCAGTCGGACAGGGCGGGAGCATGGACAGCCCCAGCATTTT
TRBV7-9	TRBJ1-2	NA	NA	CASSSVDSVYFYGYTF	TGTGCCAGCAGCTCTGTGGACAGCGTCTACTTCTATGGCTACACCTTC
TRBV7-9	TRBJ1-1	NA	NA	CASSLASGEAFF	TGTGCCAGCAGCTTAGCTTCAGGCGAAGCTTTCTTT
TRBV9	TRBJ1-4	NA	NA	CASSVAEGVNEKLFF	TGTGCCAGCAGCGTAGCCGAGGGGGTTAATGAAAAACTGTTTTTT
TRBV6-5	TRBJ2-7	NA	NA	CASKRQAAYEQYF	TGTGCCAGCAAGCGACAGGCAGCCTACGAGCAGTACTTC
TRBV28	TRBJ1-5	NA	NA	CASSLAQGPNQPQHF	TGTGCCAGCAGTTTAGCACAGGGCCCTAATCAGCCCCAGCATTTT
TRBV12-3/TRBV12-4	TRBJ2-7	TRBD2	NA	CASSFVLAGEQYF	TGTGCCAGCAGTTTTGTACTAGCGGGAGAGCAGTACTTC
TRBV30	TRBJ2-7	TRBD2	NA	CAWRTSGTNEQYF	TGTGCCTGGAGGACTAGCGGGACCAACGAGCAGTACTTC
TRBV30	TRBJ2-1	NA	few	CAWSVGGEQFF	TGTGCCTGGAGTGTGGGGGGTGAGCAGTTCTTC
TRBV18	TRBJ2-1	TRBD2	NA	CASSPNSGSSYNEQFF	TGTGCCAGCTCACCTAATAGCGGGAGCTCCTACAATGAGCAGTTCTTC
TRBV19	TRBJ1-3	NA	NA	CASSLLRAGNTIYF	TGTGCCAGTAGCCTACTTCGCGCTGGAAACACCATATATTTT
TRBV6-5	TRBJ1-2	NA	few	CASSTGYGYTF	TGTGCCAGCAGTACAGGGTATGGCTACACCTTC
TRBV5-1	TRBJ1-3	NA	NA	CASSLKGPGNTIYF	TGCGCCAGCAGCTTGAAGGGGCCTGGAAACACCATATATTTT
TRBV3-1/TRBV3-2	TRBJ2-7	NA	few	CASSQVQAAPQYF	TGTGCCAGCAGCCAAGTGCAAGCGGCTCCGCAGTACTTC
TRBV2	TRBJ2-1	TRBD2	NA	CASSGWTSGVYNEQFF	TGTGCCAGCAGTGGATGGACTAGCGGGGTCTACAATGAGCAGTTCTTC
TRBV6-6	TRBJ2-3	NA	NA	CASMPRSVPDTQYF	TGTGCCAGCATGCCTAGATCGGTTCCAGATACGCAGTATTTT
TRBV24-1	TRBJ2-1	TRBD2	NA	CATSASTSGAYNEQFF	TGTGCCACCAGTGCCTCCACTAGCGGAGCCTACAATGAGCAGTTCTTC
TRBV7-9	TRBJ2-1	TRBD1	NA	CASSSYRGPYNEQFF	TGTGCCAGCAGCTCCTACAGGGGGCCTTACAATGAGCAGTTCTTC
TRBV7-2	TRBJ2-7	TRBD2	NA	CASSRSGGYEQYF	TGTGCCAGCAGCCGCAGCGGGGGCTACGAGCAGTACTTC
TRBV2	TRBJ2-3	TRBD2	once	CASSRLAGVTDTQYF	TGTGCCAGCAGCAGACTAGCGGGGGTCACAGATACGCAGTATTTT
TRBV7-9	TRBJ2-4	TRBD1	NA	CASSRQGLNIQYF	TGTGCCAGCAGCCGACAGGGGTTAAACATTCAGTACTTC
TRBV4-2	TRBJ1-3	TRBD1	NA	CASSQDPGTAFTSGNTIYF	TGTGCCAGCAGCCAAGATCCGGGGACAGCATTTACCTCTGGAAACACCATATATTTT
TRBV7-9	TRBJ2-7	TRBD1	NA	CASSPGDRPAYEQYF	TGTGCCAGCAGCCCTGGGGACAGACCCGCCTACGAGCAGTACTTC
TRBV30	TRBJ2-1	TRBD2	NA	CAWSDPAGGYNEQFF	TGTGCCTGGAGTGACCCAGCGGGAGGATACAATGAGCAGTTCTTC
TRBV19	TRBJ2-2	NA	NA	CASSRRTGYGELFF	TGTGCCAGTAGTAGAAGAACAGGTTACGGGGAGCTGTTTTTT
TRBV6-4	TRBJ1-5	TRBD1	few	CASSDSGQGNQPQHF	TGTGCCAGCAGTGACTCGGGACAGGGCAATCAGCCCCAGCATTTT
TRBV28	TRBJ2-4	TRBD1	NA	CASSLDQGVGAKNIQYF	TGTGCCAGCAGTTTAGACCAGGGGGTCGGGGCCAAAAACATTCAGTACTTC
TRBV15	TRBJ2-5	NA	NA	CATSRGGETQYF	TGTGCCACCAGCAGAGGAGGGGAGACCCAGTACTTC
TRBV12-3/TRBV12-4	TRBJ1-2	NA	NA	CASSLRTSVGYTF	TGTGCCAGCAGTTTAAGGACATCGGTAGGCTACACCTTC
TRBV29-1	TRBJ1-2	TRBD1	NA	CSVEPGQLYGYTF	TGCAGCGTTGAACCGGGACAGCTCTATGGCTACACCTTC
TRBV7-6	TRBJ2-7	TRBD1	NA	CASSSDRGRSYEQYF	TGTGCCAGCAGCTCGGACAGGGGGAGGTCCTACGAGCAGTACTTC
TRBV2	TRBJ1-1	NA	NA	CAIREPTGNTEAFF	TGTGCCATCCGCGAGCCAACTGGGAACACTGAAGCTTTCTTT
TRBV3-1/TRBV3-2	TRBJ1-6	NA	NA	CASSRIGGDSPLHF	TGTGCCAGCAGCCGGATCGGGGGGGATTCACCCCTCCACTTT
TRBV15	TRBJ1-3	NA	NA	CATSRDQGSGNTIYF	TGTGCCACCAGCAGAGATCAGGGGAGTGGAAACACCATATATTTT
TRBV2	TRBJ1-5	NA	NA	CASNLDSDNQPQHF	TGTGCCAGCAACCTTGACAGTGACAATCAGCCCCAGCATTTT
TRBV6-4	TRBJ2-2	TRBD2	NA	CASSASGTGELFF	TGTGCCAGCAGTGCTAGCGGGACCGGGGAGCTGTTTTTT
TRBV19	TRBJ2-7	TRBD2	NA	CATRTSGSSYEQYF	TGTGCCACCCGGACTAGCGGGAGTTCCTACGAGCAGTACTTC
TRBV30	TRBJ1-5	NA	NA	CAWRRRANQPQHF	TGTGCCTGGAGGAGGCGAGCCAATCAGCCCCAGCATTTT
TRBV4-1	TRBJ2-3	TRBD2	NA	CASSQFSGTSILTDTQYF	TGCGCCAGCAGCCAGTTTTCCGGGACTAGTATTCTCACAGATACGCAGTATTTT
TRBV7-3	TRBJ2-2	NA	NA	CASSLRQGGTGELFF	TGTGCCAGCAGCTTACGACAGGGAGGCACCGGGGAGCTGTTTTTT